This TCR beta chain emerged from a study of blood T cell dynamics during melanoma immunotherapy. The study, taken as a whole, reports: At W3, later disease-control patients showed bifurcated PBMC repertoire changes, unlike progressors. Clones driving repertoire changes may be melanoma-specific or general immune activation.

A note on this clone: Its specificity is not known.

Repertoires were generated with immunoSEQ multiplex PCR, while TCRdb's copy carries only in-frame clones and drops some. The table includes approximately 7,000 clones, about 78% detected once. The sample's time point: pre-treatment baseline. No patient had earlier systemic cancer treatment, concurrent immunosuppressants, or another active cancer. This CDR3 region has 13 residues. Germline-derived CDR1 and CDR2 are SGHAT and FQNNGV. Trimming left V 5 bases short and J 13 bases short, with 20 bases between. Source: blood, taken from a patient treated with checkpoint blockade. The V gene is TRBV11-2, the J gene TRBJ1-2; D call uncertain. This TCR was sampled from a human donor with melanoma. The CDR3 spells CASSPVSQQIITF. The CDR3 DNA follows: TGTGCCAGCAGCCCCGTAAGTCAACAGATAATCACCTTC. Based on the CDR3 plus reference TRBV11-2 and TRBJ1-2, the full variable domain is EAGVAQSPRYKIIEKRQSVAFWCNPISGHATLYWYQQILGQGPKLLIQFQNNGVVDDSQLPKDRFSAERLKGVDSTLKIQPAKLEDSAVYLCASSPVSQQIITFGSGTRLTVV.